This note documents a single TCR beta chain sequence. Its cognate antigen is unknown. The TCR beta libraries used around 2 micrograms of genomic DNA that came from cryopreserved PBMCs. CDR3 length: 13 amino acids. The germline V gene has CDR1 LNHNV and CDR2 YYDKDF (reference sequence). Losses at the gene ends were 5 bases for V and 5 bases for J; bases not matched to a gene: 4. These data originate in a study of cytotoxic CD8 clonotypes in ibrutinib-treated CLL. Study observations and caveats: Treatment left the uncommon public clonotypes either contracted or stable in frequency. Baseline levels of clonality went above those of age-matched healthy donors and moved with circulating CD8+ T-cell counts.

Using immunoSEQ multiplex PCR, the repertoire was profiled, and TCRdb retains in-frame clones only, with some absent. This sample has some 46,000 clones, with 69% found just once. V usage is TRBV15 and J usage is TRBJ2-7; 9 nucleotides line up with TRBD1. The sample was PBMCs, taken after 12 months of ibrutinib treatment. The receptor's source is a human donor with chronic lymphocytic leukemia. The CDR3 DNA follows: TGTGCCACCAGCCGGGACAGGGTCCACGAGCAGTACTTC. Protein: CATSRDRVHEQYF.